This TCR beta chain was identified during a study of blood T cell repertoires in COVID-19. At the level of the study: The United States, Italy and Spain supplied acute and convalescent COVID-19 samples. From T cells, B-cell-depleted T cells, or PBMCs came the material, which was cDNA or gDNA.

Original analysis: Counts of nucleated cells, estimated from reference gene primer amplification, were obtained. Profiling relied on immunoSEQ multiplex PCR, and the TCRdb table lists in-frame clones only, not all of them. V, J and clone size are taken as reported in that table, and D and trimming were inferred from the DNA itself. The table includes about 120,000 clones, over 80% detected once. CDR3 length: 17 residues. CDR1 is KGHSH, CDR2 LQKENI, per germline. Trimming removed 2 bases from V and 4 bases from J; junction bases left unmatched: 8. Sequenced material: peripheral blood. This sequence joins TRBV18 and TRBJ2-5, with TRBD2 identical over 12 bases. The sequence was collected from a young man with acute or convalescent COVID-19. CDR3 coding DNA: TGTGCCAGCTCACCAAAGACTAGCGGGGGAAATGGAGAGACCCAGTACTTC. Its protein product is CASSPKTSGGNGETQYF.